The clone carrying this T cell receptor beta chain has only a few counts. The data originate from a study of T cells after yellow fever vaccination. This CDR3 is built from 16 residues. Trimming stripped 0 bases from V and 5 bases from J, with 15 bases between. CDR1 is SGHRS and CDR2 is YFSETQ in the germline V gene. MiXCR was run by TCRdb on the 5' RACE reads, yielding one entry per CDR3 protein. The table includes roughly 310,000 distinct CDR3 sequences, 8.7% detected once. The chain uses TRBV5-1 and TRBJ2-1, with D uncertain. The source of this sequence is a man aged 18 to 30 who received the YFV17D yellow fever vaccine. The specimen was PBMCs, collected on the day of the first yellow fever vaccination. The CDR3 spells CASSLASTASNNEQFF. The CDR3 bases are TGCGCCAGCAGCTTGGCCTCGACCGCGAGTAACAATGAGCAGTTCTTC.